This T cell receptor beta chain is drawn from a study of T cells expressing NK-cell markers. TCRdb reanalyzed the 5' RACE reads, giving one entry per CDR3 protein sequence and no DNA. The sample yields around 14,000 distinct CDR3 sequences, of which the top ten take up about 60%. CDR1 is SEHNR, CDR2 FQNEAQ, per germline (reference sequence). This CDR3 is built from 14 residues. J is TRBJ1-3 and V is TRBV7-9. The sequenced material came from blood T cells: a sorted CD56 or NKG2C T cell subset, CD4+ or CD8+ T cells, or bulk PBMC T cells (not recorded which). The receptor was derived from a man between 18 and 69 years old in good health. CDR3 residues: CASSLTRSGNTIYF.